A single sample gave rise to the 15 T cell receptor beta chains below, sequenced in a study of T-cell reconstitution after alpha-beta-depleted transplantation in children (dated by TCRdb to between 2015 and 2016). The treatment or condition label for this specimen denotes: allogeneic hematopoietic cell transplantation with graft depleted of TCRalphabeta T cells and CD19 B cells. Preparation of the library involved PCR. Sequencing took place on an Illumina HiSeq 2500. TCR library preparation used molecular barcoding, with unique molecular identifiers applied to normalize quantification of the TCRbeta repertoire. Starting from the raw public reads, TCRdb applied fastp trimming at Q25, assembled clones with MiXCR and retained in-frame beta chains. Entries that share a CDR3 protein sequence are merged under the most common genes and DNA. This sample lists 700,000 to 950,000 distinct CDR3 sequences; 15% to 20% were detected once. The ten largest clones capture approximately 5% of the sample.

The starting material was PBMCs, mostly from graft donor cells, obtained 360 days after TCRalphabeta/CD19-depleted stem cell transplant. Receptors originate from a male patient aged 10 to 17 who had a stem cell transplant for acute lymphoblastic leukemia, so the T cells may come from the graft donor.

Many counts were recorded for this clonotype. This chain links TRBV20-1 with TRBJ2-5, with TRBD2 identical over 9 bases. Germline loops: CDR1 DFQATT, CDR2 SNEGSKA (reference sequence). V lost 8 bases to trimming and J lost 5 bases; unmatched junction nucleotides: 9. The CDR3 contains 13 residues. CDR3 in amino acids: CSSPGTSLETQYF. For the CDR3, the DNA is TGCAGTTCGCCGGGGACTAGCCTGGAGACCCAGTACTTC.

In this sample, this clonotype turned up a few times. The V gene is TRBV12-3 or TRBV12-4, the J gene TRBJ1-1; D may be TRBD1 (5 bases). The CDR3 consists of 14 residues. Trimming removed 5 bases from V and 1 base from J, with 11 bases in between. CDR3 region: CASSGDGRNTEAFF. CDR3 sequence (DNA): TGTGCCAGCAGTGGGGACGGGAGGAACACTGAAGCTTTCTTT.

CDR3 in DNA: TGCAGTGCTAGAGATTTCACAACACTGGCAGAAGCTTTCTTT. It translates to CSARDFTTLAEAFF. This chain connects TRBV20-1 to TRBJ1-1; D is unclear. This CDR3 comprises 14 residues. From germline, CDR1 is DFQATT and CDR2 SNEGSKA (reference sequence). The V end was cut by 0 bases, the J end by 8 bases, with 16 bases between.

This clonotype was recorded a few times. V gene TRBV18 combines with J gene TRBJ2-6; D remains ambiguous. Germline V lookup: CDR1 KGHSH, CDR2 LQKENI. The CDR3 runs 14 residues. V shed 1 base and J shed 3 bases, with 4 bases lying between them. The chain's CDR3 is CASSPLGGANVLTF. The CDR3, as DNA: TGTGCCAGCTCACCACTAGGTGGGGCCAACGTCCTGACTTTC.

This clonotype was found a few times. This rearrangement joins TRBV6-4 to TRBJ2-1, with 10 bases lining up with TRBD1. This CDR3 has 16 residues. Per the germline V gene, CDR1 is MRHNA and CDR2 is SNTAGT. The trim removed 1 base at V and 4 bases at J, leaving 4 bases unmatched. The CDR3 DNA reads TGTGCCAGCAGTGACTGGGGACAGGGGAATTACAATGAGCAGTTCTTC. Translated, it gives CASSDWGQGNYNEQFF.

The rearrangement joins TRBV5-1 to TRBJ2-2; D may be TRBD1 (5 bases). This CDR3 region has 18 residues. Trimming shortened V by 0 bases and J by 2 bases, and 17 bases separated the two germline ends. The germline V gene encodes CDR1 SGHRS and CDR2 YFSETQ. The CDR3 coding sequence is TGCGCCAGCAGCTTGGCCCATTTCCTTGACAGTAACACCGGGGAGCTGTTTTTT. It is translated as CASSLAHFLDSNTGELFF.

The V and J genes are TRBV25-1 and TRBJ1-5, with TRBD1 matching 7 bases. CDR1 is MGHDK, CDR2 SYGVNS, per germline. This CDR3 is built from 15 residues. With 3 bases clipped from V and 3 bases from J, the junction kept 5 bases outside the gene matches. This chain's CDR3 is CASSDAGTVNQPQHF. As DNA, the CDR3 is TGTGCCAGCAGTGATGCCGGGACAGTCAATCAGCCCCAGCATTTT.

The table lists this clonotype with a few counts. The rearrangement uses TRBV5-1 and TRBJ2-1, with TRBD1 as a possible D gene (6 bases). V shed 6 bases and J shed 1 base, with 23 bases lying between them. The CDR3 has 18 amino acids. CDR1 SGHRS and CDR2 YFSETQ come from the germline V gene. CDR3 loop: CASNPPWGRGRSYNEQFF. In DNA, the CDR3 is TGCGCCAGCAACCCCCCCTGGGGCAGGGGTAGATCCTACAATGAGCAGTTCTTC.

Note on this clonotype: A much larger clone lies one base from this, so it may be a read error. The rearrangement joins TRBV20-1 to TRBJ2-1; D not certain. CDR1 and CDR2 from the germline V gene are DFQATT and SNEGSKA (reference sequence). The CDR3 contains 12 residues. CDR3 in amino acids: CSARDFGSEQVF. CDR3 coding DNA: TGCAGTGCTAGAGATTTCGGAAGTGAGCAGGTCTTC.

This clonotype was picked up many times. Written as DNA, the CDR3 is TGCGCCAGCAGCCTCACAGGGGGTAGCAATCAGCCCCAGCATTTT. It is translated as CASSLTGGSNQPQHF. This chain links TRBV5-1 with TRBJ1-5, with 8 bases that match TRBD1. V lost 4 bases, J lost 0 bases, and 3 bases stayed unmatched. The germline V gene encodes CDR1 SGHRS and CDR2 YFSETQ. The CDR3 spans 15 residues.

The chain joins TRBV9 to TRBJ2-7; possible D gene TRBD1, 6 bases. The germline V and J ends were trimmed by 3 bases and 6 bases, with 16 bases remaining between them. The CDR3 contains 14 residues. CDR1 is SGDLS and CDR2 is YYNGEE in the germline V gene. The CDR3 nucleotides are TGTGCCAGCAGCGCCCAAACTCAGGGGAGCGAGCAGTACTTC. This sequence encodes CASSAQTQGSEQYF.

This clonotype was observed many times. CDR3 sequence (DNA): TGTGCCAGCAGCTCGGGACTAGCGCTTTACAATGAGCAGTTCTTC. It yields the protein CASSSGLALYNEQFF. The J gene is TRBJ2-1, the V gene TRBV7-9, with 10 bases identical to TRBD2. J gave up 4 bases and V 4 bases, and 4 bases lay outside the gene matches. This CDR3 contains 15 residues. Germline lookup yields CDR1 SEHNR and CDR2 FQNEAQ (reference sequence).

In this sample, this clonotype turned up many times. V is TRBV4-1 and J is TRBJ1-1; D gene unclear. This CDR3 is 15 amino acids long. Trimming left V 1 base short and J 3 bases short, with 12 bases between. Germline V gene data show CDR1 as MGHRA and CDR2 as YSYEKL. CDR3 nucleotide sequence: TGCGCCAGCAGCCAAGGAAGACATGCCGACACTGAAGCTTTCTTT. Translation: CASSQGRHADTEAFF.

The chain links TRBV4-1 to TRBJ2-6; TRBD2 matches at 7 bases. After removal of 1 base from V and 2 bases from J, the junction contained 8 bases not matched to a gene. Germline CDR1 reads MGHRA; CDR2 reads YSYEKL. There are 18 residues in the CDR3. In nucleotides, the CDR3 is TGCGCCAGCAGCCAAGGTGGTAGCGGGCGAACTGGGGCCAACGTCCTGACTTTC. This sequence encodes CASSQGGSGRTGANVLTF.

This clonotype has more than one count but fewer than ten. CDR3 protein: CASSSPRTGGDTQYF. The CDR3 bases are TGTGCCAGCAGTTCCCCTCGGACGGGAGGGGATACGCAGTATTTT. The chain joins TRBV12-3 or TRBV12-4 to TRBJ2-3, with TRBD2 identical over 8 bases. This CDR3 region has 15 residues. Losses at the gene ends were 4 bases for V and 6 bases for J; bases not matched to a gene: 9.